A single sample gave rise to the 28 T cell receptor beta chains below, sequenced in a study of cytomegalovirus exposure and HLA in healthy donors. Profiled with immunoSEQ multiplex PCR; TCRdb holds only in-frame clones, not every one. Of more than 250,000 clones detected, about nine tenths appear once; the ten largest clones hold approximately 1.1%. Sequenced material: PBMCs. Every receptor here comes from a woman under 40 in good health and CMV-seropositive.

This clone was detected only once. Other DNA sequences in this sample translate to the same CDR3. The genes are TRBV4-1 and TRBJ2-7; possible D gene TRBD2, 6 bases. Germline CDR1 MGHRA, CDR2 YSYEKL. This CDR3 contains 14 residues. Trimming pared 0 bases from V and 3 bases from J, leaving 9 bases between. The CDR3 here is CASSQDSGGYEQYF. CDR3 coding DNA: TGCGCCAGCAGCCAAGACTCCGGGGGCTACGAGCAGTACTTC.

V and J are TRBV6-5 and TRBJ1-4; D possibly corresponds to TRBD1 (5 bases). From germline, CDR1 is MNHEY and CDR2 SVGAGI. The CDR3 is 14 residues long. V was cut by 7 bases and J by 5 bases, with 14 bases left in between. CDR3 protein: CASMRYRPNEKLFF. CDR3 nucleotide sequence: TGTGCCAGCATGAGGTACAGGCCGAATGAAAAACTGTTTTTT.

The chain is built from TRBV9 and TRBJ2-7; D perhaps matches TRBD2 (6 bases). The V and J ends lost 0 bases and 4 bases respectively, with 14 bases between them. CDR1 SGDLS and CDR2 YYNGEE come from the germline V gene. The CDR3 contains 15 residues. CDR3 coding DNA: TGTGCCAGCAGCGTAGGAGGAGGGAGTGGATACGAGCAGTACTTC. Its protein is CASSVGGGSGYEQYF.

This clone showed up just once. The chain links TRBV28 to TRBJ2-7, with D unresolved. The V gene's germline CDR1 is MDHEN and CDR2 SYDVKM. Trimming pared 6 bases from V and 2 bases from J, leaving 8 bases between. The CDR3 has 12 amino acids. CDR3 in amino acids: CASRRTPYEQYF. Here the CDR3 DNA reads TGTGCCAGCAGGCGCACCCCCTACGAGCAGTACTTC.

The chain employs TRBV30 and TRBJ1-1; D not resolved. The germline V and J ends were trimmed by 1 base and 0 bases, with 15 bases remaining between them. The CDR3 consists of 16 residues. Looked up from germline, CDR1 is GTSNPN and CDR2 is SVGIG (reference sequence). In nucleotides, the CDR3 is TGTGCCTGGAGTGAGTACGTGGGGATAATGAACACTGAAGCTTTCTTT. This sequence encodes CAWSEYVGIMNTEAFF. Full variable domain (rest looked up from reference TRBV30 and TRBJ1-1): SQTIHQWPATLVQPVGSPLSLECTVEGTSNPNLYWYRQAAGRGLQLLFYSVGIGQISSEVPQNLSASRPQDRQFILSSKKLLLSDSGFYLCAWSEYVGIMNTEAFFGQGTRLTVV.

The chain joins TRBV13 to TRBJ1-4, with D hard to call. The CDR3 has 15 residues. Germline V gives CDR1 PRHDT, CDR2 FYEKMQ (reference sequence). V shed 5 bases and J shed 8 bases, with 18 bases lying between them. CDR3 bases: TGTGCCAGCAGCCGATCGCAGGCCCCGGGAGAAAAACTGTTTTTT. This codes for CASSRSQAPGEKLFF.

The chain combines TRBV2 with TRBJ1-1, with D perhaps TRBD1 (6 bases). CDR3 size: 13 residues. V was clipped by 9 bases and J by 1 base, with 12 bases between them. Germline V gene sequence: CDR1 SNHLY, CDR2 FYNNEI. This CDR3 is CASSQDRNTEAFF. The CDR3 DNA sequence: TGTGCCAGTTCCCAGGACAGGAACACTGAAGCTTTCTTT.

The chain has TRBV5-1 and TRBJ1-3; TRBD1 might be the D (6 bases). This CDR3 spans 15 amino acids. Trimming left V 3 bases short and J 0 bases short, with 10 bases between. Germline V lookup: CDR1 SGHRS, CDR2 YFSETQ. CDR3 in amino acids: CASSWTASSGNTIYF. The CDR3 region has the DNA TGCGCCAGCAGCTGGACAGCGAGCTCTGGAAACACCATATATTTT.

The chain joins TRBV28 to TRBJ1-2; D possibly corresponds to TRBD1 (6 bases). The CDR3 spans 13 residues. The germline CDR1 and CDR2 sequences are MDHEN and SYDVKM. Trimming shortened V by 6 bases and J by 3 bases, and 11 bases separated the two germline ends. CDR3 protein: CASSKDRDYGYTF. The DNA of the CDR3 is TGTGCCAGCAGCAAGGACAGAGACTATGGCTACACCTTC.

This sequence joins TRBV6-1 and TRBJ1-1; no clear D gene. V lost 2 bases, J lost 11 bases, and 15 bases lay in between. Germline V gene data show CDR1 as MNHNS and CDR2 as SASEGT. The CDR3 is made up of 13 amino acids. The CDR3 bases are TGTGCCAGCAGTGAATCGACCGTCACGGGGGCTTTCTTT. Translated: CASSESTVTGAFF.

V usage is TRBV7-6 and J usage is TRBJ2-1; TRBD2 matches 12 bases. With 5 bases clipped from V and 8 bases from J, the junction kept 7 bases outside the gene matches. The CDR3 spans 15 residues. The germline gives CDR1 SGHVS, CDR2 FNYEAQ. CDR3 DNA sequence: TGTGCCAGCAGCCTAAGACTAGCGGGGGATCATGAGCAGTTCTTC. Protein: CASSLRLAGDHEQFF.

V usage is TRBV7-9 and J usage is TRBJ2-7; D is unclear. Germline V CDR1 and CDR2: SEHNR, FQNEAQ (reference sequence). Trimming stripped 1 base from V and 2 bases from J, with 6 bases between. The CDR3 spans 13 residues. CDR3 sequence: CASSLGVPYEQYF. In DNA, the CDR3 is TGTGCCAGCAGCTTAGGGGTCCCCTACGAGCAGTACTTC.

V gene TRBV7-2 combines with J gene TRBJ2-1; no reliable D call. Per the germline V gene, CDR1 is SGHTA and CDR2 is FQGNSA. V lost 4 bases and J lost 9, with 13 bases in between. The CDR3 covers 13 residues. The CDR3 region has the DNA TGTGCCAGCAGCTCGCCCAGAATTGGTGAGCAGTTCTTC. Translating gives CASSSPRIGEQFF.

J is TRBJ1-1 and V is TRBV2, with 7 bases matching TRBD1. Germline-derived CDR1 and CDR2 are SNHLY and FYNNEI. The CDR3 runs to 13 residues. V was clipped by 10 bases and J by 5 bases; unmatched bases: 10. The CDR3 nucleotides read TGTGCCACCTCGGGACAGTCGGGGACTGAAGCTTTCTTT. This gives the protein CATSGQSGTEAFF.

The sample holds one count of this clone. The rearrangement uses TRBV9 and TRBJ1-5, with a weak D call TRBD1 (6 bases). This CDR3 is built from 13 residues. Trimming removed 1 base at V and 9 bases at J, with 11 bases between. Germline CDR1 and CDR2: SGDLS and YYNGEE. The CDR3 DNA follows: TGTGCCAGCAGCGTAAAGGGGGAAATGCCCCAGCATTTT. This translates into CASSVKGEMPQHF. The variable domain in full, with the rest retrieved from reference TRBV9 and TRBJ1-5, is DSGVTQTPKHLITATGQRVTLRCSPRSGDLSVYWYQQSLDQGLQFLIQYYNGEERAKGNILERFSAQQFPDLHSELNLSSLELGDSALYFCASSVKGEMPQHFGDGTRLSIL.

The V gene is TRBV27, the J gene TRBJ1-4; D call uncertain. The V end was cut by 5 bases, the J end by 5 bases, with 12 bases between. Germline lookup yields CDR1 MNHEY and CDR2 SMNVEV (reference sequence). This CDR3 is 14 amino acids long. CDR3 loop: CASSDPPRNEKLFF. DNA of the CDR3: TGTGCCAGCAGTGATCCCCCCCGAAATGAAAAACTGTTTTTT.

The V gene is TRBV7-3, the J gene TRBJ2-2; D gene uncertain. Germline V CDR1 and CDR2: SGHTA, FQGTGA. The V and J ends lost 5 bases and 2 bases respectively, with 6 bases between them. This CDR3 spans 13 amino acids. The CDR3 sequence: CASSRENTGELFF. The DNA for the CDR3 is TGTGCCAGCAGCCGCGAAAACACCGGGGAGCTGTTTTTT.

CDR3 sequence (DNA): TGTGCCAGCAAACTAGCGGGAGAGTACAATGAGCAGTTCTTC. Its translation: CASKLAGEYNEQFF. The V and J genes are TRBV7-3 and TRBJ2-1, with TRBD2 matching over 11 bases. J gave up 4 bases and V 7 bases, and 3 bases lay outside the gene matches. The CDR3 runs 14 residues. Germline values: CDR1 SGHTA, CDR2 FQGTGA.

The chain is built from TRBV30 and TRBJ2-3; 10 bases fit TRBD2. This CDR3 comprises 14 residues. V lost 5 bases, J lost 4 bases, and 6 bases stayed unmatched. CDR1 and CDR2 from the germline V gene are GTSNPN and SVGIG (reference sequence). CDR3 sequence (DNA): TGTGCCTGGGCGGGACTAGCGCTCGCAGATACGCAGTATTTT. Translated: CAWAGLALADTQYF.

The chain combines TRBV7-2 with TRBJ1-4; TRBD1 agrees at 8 bases. The germline gives CDR1 SGHTA, CDR2 FQGNSA. The CDR3 has 15 amino acids. With V trimmed by 1 base and J by 7 bases, 5 bases remained unmatched. CDR3 bases: TGTGCCAGCAGCTTAGTTCAGGGGGCGATTGAAAAACTGTTTTTT. Amino acids: CASSLVQGAIEKLFF.

The chain uses TRBV28 and TRBJ2-7; 12 nucleotides line up with TRBD1. CDR1 is MDHEN and CDR2 is SYDVKM in the germline V gene. The V segment lost 5 bases and the J segment 7 bases; nucleotides outside the gene matches: 15. This CDR3 contains 17 residues. The CDR3 region has the DNA TGTGCCAGCAGTACACCGTTGGCCGGGACAGGGGGCAGTGAGCAGTACTTC. Amino acids: CASSTPLAGTGGSEQYF.

This chain joins TRBV9 and TRBJ1-4; TRBD1 might be the D (6 bases). CDR3 length equals 14 residues. Germline CDR1 and CDR2: SGDLS and YYNGEE. The germline V and J ends were trimmed by 2 bases and 5 bases, with 10 bases remaining between them. CDR3 DNA sequence: TGTGCCAGCAGCGTTAGGGACACAAATGAAAAACTGTTTTTT. This encodes CASSVRDTNEKLFF.

The chain has TRBV7-9 and TRBJ1-1, with unresolved D. The V and J ends lost 6 bases and 3 bases respectively, with 8 bases between them. Per the germline V gene, CDR1 is SEHNR and CDR2 is FQNEAQ (reference sequence). The CDR3 has 12 amino acids. In nucleotides, the CDR3 is TGTGCCAGCAGGCCCGGCGACACTGAAGCTTTCTTT. Protein product: CASRPGDTEAFF.

This clone was detected only once. This chain joins TRBV28 and TRBJ1-5; D is ambiguous. V shed 8 bases and J shed 0 bases, with 8 bases lying between them. Per the germline V gene, CDR1 is MDHEN and CDR2 is SYDVKM. This CDR3 region has 13 residues. The CDR3 is CASVRDSNQPQHF. For the CDR3, the DNA is TGTGCCAGCGTCAGAGATAGCAATCAGCCCCAGCATTTT.

The chain uses TRBV5-4 and TRBJ2-1; 9 nucleotides match TRBD1. V shed 4 bases and J 5 bases; nucleotides not matched to a gene: 7. CDR3 length: 15 amino acids. Germline V gives CDR1 SGHNT, CDR2 YYREEE (reference sequence). This CDR3 reads CASSPRQGGDNEQFF. The DNA for the CDR3 is TGTGCCAGCAGCCCGAGACAGGGGGGAGACAATGAGCAGTTCTTC.

This clone appeared a few times. V and J are TRBV4-2 and TRBJ1-6; D not certain. The germline V gene encodes CDR1 LGHNA and CDR2 YNFKEQ. Deletions cut 1 base from V and 6 bases from J, with 1 base between. This CDR3 is built from 12 residues. The CDR3 region is CASSQVNSPLHF. CDR3 nucleotide sequence: TGTGCCAGCAGCCAAGTTAATTCACCCCTCCACTTT.

The genes are TRBV7-7 and TRBJ2-5, with a possible D match to TRBD2 (7 bases). Germline CDR1 SSHAT, CDR2 FNYEAQ (reference sequence). Trimming pared 1 base from V and 0 bases from J, leaving 15 bases between. CDR3 length: 17 amino acids. CDR3 in DNA: TGTGCCAGCAGCTTAGGGGAGGGACACTTGTACCAAGAGACCCAGTACTTC. This codes for CASSLGEGHLYQETQYF.

The chain combines TRBV4-2 with TRBJ1-4; D might be TRBD1 (5 bases). CDR1 LGHNA and CDR2 YNFKEQ come from the germline V gene. The CDR3 contains 17 residues. V was clipped by 0 bases and J by 0 bases, with 11 bases between them. Here the CDR3 DNA reads TGTGCCAGCAGCCAAGATTGGGCAGGGACAACTAATGAAAAACTGTTTTTT. Translation: CASSQDWAGTTNEKLFF.